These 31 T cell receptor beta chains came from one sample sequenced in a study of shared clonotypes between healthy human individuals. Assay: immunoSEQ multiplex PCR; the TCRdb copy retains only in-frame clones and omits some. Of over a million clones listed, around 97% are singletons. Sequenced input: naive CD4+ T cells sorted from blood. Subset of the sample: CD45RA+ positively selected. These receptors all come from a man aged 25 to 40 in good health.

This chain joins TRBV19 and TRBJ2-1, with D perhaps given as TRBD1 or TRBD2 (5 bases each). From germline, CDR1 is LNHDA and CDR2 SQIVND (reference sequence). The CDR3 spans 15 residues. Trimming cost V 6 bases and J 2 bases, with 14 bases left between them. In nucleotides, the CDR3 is TGTGCCAGTAGAAGAGGGACCTTGACCTACAATGAGCAGTTCTTC. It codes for CASRRGTLTYNEQFF.

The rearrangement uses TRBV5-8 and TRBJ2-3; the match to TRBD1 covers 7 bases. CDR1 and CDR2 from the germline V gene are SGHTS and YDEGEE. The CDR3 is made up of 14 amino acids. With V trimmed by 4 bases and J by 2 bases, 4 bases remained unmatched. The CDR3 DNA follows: TGTGCCAGCAGCCCCGGGACAGACACAGATACGCAGTATTTT. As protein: CASSPGTDTDTQYF.

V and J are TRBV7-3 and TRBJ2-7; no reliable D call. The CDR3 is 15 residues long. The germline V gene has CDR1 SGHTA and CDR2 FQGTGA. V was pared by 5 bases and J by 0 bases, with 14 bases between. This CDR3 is CASSQTIWDSYEQYF. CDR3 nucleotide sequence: TGTGCCAGCAGCCAAACAATATGGGACTCCTACGAGCAGTACTTC.

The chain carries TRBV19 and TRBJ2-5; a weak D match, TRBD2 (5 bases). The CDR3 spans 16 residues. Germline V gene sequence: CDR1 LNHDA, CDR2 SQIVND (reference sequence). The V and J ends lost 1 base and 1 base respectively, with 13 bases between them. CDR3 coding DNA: TGTGCCAGTAGTATAGGTCGGGTAGAGGGCCAAGAGACCCAGTACTTC. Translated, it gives CASSIGRVEGQETQYF.

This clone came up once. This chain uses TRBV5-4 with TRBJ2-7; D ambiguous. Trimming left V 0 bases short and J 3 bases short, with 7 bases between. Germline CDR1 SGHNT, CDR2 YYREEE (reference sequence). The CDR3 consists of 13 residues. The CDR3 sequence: CASSLAGVYEQYF. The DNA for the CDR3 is TGTGCCAGCAGCTTGGCTGGCGTCTACGAGCAGTACTTC.

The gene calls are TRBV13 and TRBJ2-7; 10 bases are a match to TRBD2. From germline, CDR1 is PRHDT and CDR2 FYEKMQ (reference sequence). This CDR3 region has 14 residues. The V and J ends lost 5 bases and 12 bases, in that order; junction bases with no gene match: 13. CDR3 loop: CASSLSGRDSTRYF. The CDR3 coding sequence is TGTGCCAGCAGCCTAAGCGGGAGGGATTCTACGCGGTACTTC.

The CDR3 coding sequence is TGTGCCAGCCGGGAGAATAATTCACCCCTCCACTTT. It specifies CASRENNSPLHF. The gene calls are TRBV2 and TRBJ1-6; no firm D call. Per germline, CDR1 SNHLY and CDR2 FYNNEI. The CDR3 is 12 residues long. Trimming shortened V by 8 bases and J by 5 bases, and 7 bases separated the two germline ends.

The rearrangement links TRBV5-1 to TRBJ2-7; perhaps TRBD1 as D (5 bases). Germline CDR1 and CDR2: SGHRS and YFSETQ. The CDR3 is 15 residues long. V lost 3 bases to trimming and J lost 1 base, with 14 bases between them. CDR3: CASSWGGSLSYEQYF. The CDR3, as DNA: TGCGCCAGCAGCTGGGGCGGCTCACTTTCCTACGAGCAGTACTTC.

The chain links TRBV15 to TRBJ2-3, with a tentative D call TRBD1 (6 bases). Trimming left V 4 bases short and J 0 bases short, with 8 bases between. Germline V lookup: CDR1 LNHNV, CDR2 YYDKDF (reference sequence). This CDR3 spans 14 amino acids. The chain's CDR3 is CATSNRESTDTQYF. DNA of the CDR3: TGTGCCACCAGCAACAGGGAAAGCACAGATACGCAGTATTTT.

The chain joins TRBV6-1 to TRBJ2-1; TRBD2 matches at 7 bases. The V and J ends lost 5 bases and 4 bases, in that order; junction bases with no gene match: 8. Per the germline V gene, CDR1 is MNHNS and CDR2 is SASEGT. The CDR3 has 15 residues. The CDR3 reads CASSHSGFMYNEQFF. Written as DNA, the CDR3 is TGTGCCAGCAGTCATAGCGGGTTCATGTACAATGAGCAGTTCTTC.

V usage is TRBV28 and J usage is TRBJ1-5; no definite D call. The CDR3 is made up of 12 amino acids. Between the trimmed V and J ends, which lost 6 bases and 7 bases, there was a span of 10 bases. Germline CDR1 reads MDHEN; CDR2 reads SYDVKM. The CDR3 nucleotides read TGTGCCAGCAGCCCCGTGAGGCAGCCCCAGCATTTT. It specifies CASSPVRQPQHF.

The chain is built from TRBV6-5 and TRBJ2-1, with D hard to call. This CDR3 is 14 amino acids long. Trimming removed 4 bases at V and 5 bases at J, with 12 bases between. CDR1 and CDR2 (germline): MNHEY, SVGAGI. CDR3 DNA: TGTGCCAGCAGTTTCCTCTCCCGGGACAATGAGCAGTTCTTC. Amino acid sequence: CASSFLSRDNEQFF.

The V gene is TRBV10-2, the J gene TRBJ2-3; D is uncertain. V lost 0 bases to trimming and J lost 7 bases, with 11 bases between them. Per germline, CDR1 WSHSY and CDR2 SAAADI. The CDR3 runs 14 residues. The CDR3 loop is CASSESRTEHTQYF. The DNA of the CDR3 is TGCGCCAGCAGTGAGTCTCGGACGGAACATACGCAGTATTTT.

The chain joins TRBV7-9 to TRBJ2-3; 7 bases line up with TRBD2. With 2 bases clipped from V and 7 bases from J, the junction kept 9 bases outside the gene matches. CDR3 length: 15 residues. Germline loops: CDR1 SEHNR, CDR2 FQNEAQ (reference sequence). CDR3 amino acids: CASSLWAGTTNTQYF. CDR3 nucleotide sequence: TGTGCCAGCAGCTTATGGGCAGGGACTACAAATACGCAGTATTTT.

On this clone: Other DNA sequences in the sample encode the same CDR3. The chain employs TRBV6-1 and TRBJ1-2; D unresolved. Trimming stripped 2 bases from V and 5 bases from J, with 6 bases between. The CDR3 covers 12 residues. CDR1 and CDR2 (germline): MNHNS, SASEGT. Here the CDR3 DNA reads TGTGCCAGCAGTGAATTTACGTATGGCTACACCTTC. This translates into CASSEFTYGYTF.

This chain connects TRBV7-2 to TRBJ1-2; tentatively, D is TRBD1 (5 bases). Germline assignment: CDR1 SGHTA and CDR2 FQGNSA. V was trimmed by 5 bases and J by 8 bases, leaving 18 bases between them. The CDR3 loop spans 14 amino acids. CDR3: CASSLGPSGGGYTF. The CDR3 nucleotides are TGTGCCAGCAGCCTGGGACCGTCCGGAGGCGGCTACACCTTC. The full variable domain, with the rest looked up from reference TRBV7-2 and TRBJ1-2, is GAGVSQSPSNKVTEKGKDVELRCDPISGHTALYWYRQSLGQGLEFLIYFQGNSAPDKSGLPSDRFSAERTGGSVSTLTIQRTQQEDSAVYLCASSLGPSGGGYTFGSGTRLTVV.

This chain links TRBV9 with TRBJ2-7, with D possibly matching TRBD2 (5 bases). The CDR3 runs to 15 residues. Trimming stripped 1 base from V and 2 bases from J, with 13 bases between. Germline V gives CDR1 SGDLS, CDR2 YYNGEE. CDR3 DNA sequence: TGTGCCAGCAGCGTATCGTCACGGACTCCCTACGAGCAGTACTTC. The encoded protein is CASSVSSRTPYEQYF. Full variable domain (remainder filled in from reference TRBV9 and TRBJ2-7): DSGVTQTPKHLITATGQRVTLRCSPRSGDLSVYWYQQSLDQGLQFLIQYYNGEERAKGNILERFSAQQFPDLHSELNLSSLELGDSALYFCASSVSSRTPYEQYFGPGTRLTVT.

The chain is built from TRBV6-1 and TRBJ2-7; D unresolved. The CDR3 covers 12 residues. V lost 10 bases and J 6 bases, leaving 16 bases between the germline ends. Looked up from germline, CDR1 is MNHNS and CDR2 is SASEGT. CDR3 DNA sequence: TGTGCCACCTTCTTCGGGTATGGCGAGCAGTACTTC. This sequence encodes CATFFGYGEQYF.

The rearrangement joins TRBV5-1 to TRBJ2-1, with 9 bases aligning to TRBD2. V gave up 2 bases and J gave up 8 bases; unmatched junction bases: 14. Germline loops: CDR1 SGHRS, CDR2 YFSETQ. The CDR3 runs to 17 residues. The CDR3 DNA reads TGCGCCAGCAGCTTAACCATAAAGGGACTAGCTGAGGATGAGCAGTTCTTC. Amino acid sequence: CASSLTIKGLAEDEQFF. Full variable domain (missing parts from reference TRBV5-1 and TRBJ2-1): KAGVTQTPRYLIKTRGQQVTLSCSPISGHRSVSWYQQTPGQGLQFLFEYFSETQRNKGNFPGRFSGRQFSNSRSEMNVSTLELGDSALYLCASSLTIKGLAEDEQFFGPGTRLTVL.

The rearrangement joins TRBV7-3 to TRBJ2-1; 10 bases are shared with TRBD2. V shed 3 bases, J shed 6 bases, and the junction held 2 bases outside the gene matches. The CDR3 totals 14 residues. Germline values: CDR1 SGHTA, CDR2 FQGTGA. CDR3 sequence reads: CASSLSSGSNEQFF. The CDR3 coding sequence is TGTGCCAGCAGCTTGTCTAGCGGGAGCAATGAGCAGTTCTTC.

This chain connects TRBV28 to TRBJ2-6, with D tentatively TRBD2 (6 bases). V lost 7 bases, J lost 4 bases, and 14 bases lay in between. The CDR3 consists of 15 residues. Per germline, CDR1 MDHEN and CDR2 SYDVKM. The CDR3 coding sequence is TGTGCCAGCACTGAGGCGGGGACCGGGGCCAACGTCCTGACTTTC. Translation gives CASTEAGTGANVLTF.

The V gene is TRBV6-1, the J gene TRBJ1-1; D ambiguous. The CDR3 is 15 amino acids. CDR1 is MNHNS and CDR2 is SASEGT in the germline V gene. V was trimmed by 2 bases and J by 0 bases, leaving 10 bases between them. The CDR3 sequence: CASSEIQRLNTEAFF. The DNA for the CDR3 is TGTGCCAGCAGTGAAATTCAGAGGTTGAACACTGAAGCTTTCTTT.

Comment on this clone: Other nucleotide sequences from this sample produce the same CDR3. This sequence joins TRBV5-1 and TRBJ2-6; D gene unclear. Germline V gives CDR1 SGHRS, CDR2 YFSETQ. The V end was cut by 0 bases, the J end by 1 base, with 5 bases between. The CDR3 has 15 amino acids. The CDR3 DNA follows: TGCGCCAGCAGCTTGGACGCATCTGGGGCCAACGTCCTGACTTTC. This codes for CASSLDASGANVLTF.

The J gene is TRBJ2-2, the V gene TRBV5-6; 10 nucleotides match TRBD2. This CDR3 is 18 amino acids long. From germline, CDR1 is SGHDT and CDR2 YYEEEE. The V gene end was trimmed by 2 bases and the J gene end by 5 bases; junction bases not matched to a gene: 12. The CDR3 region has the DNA TGTGCCAGCAGCTTCCGGTCTGGGCTAGCGGGAGTAACCGGGGAGCTGTTTTTT. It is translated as CASSFRSGLAGVTGELFF.

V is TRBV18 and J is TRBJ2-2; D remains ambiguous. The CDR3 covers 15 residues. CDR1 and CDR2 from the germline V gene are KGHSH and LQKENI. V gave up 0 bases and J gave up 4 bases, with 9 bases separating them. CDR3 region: CASSPPATLTGELFF. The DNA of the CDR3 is TGTGCCAGCTCACCACCGGCGACACTCACCGGGGAGCTGTTTTTT. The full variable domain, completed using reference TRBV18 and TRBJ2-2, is NAGVMQNPRHLVRRRGQEARLRCSPMKGHSHVYWYRQLPEEGLKFMVYLQKENIIDESGMPKERFSAEFPKEGPSILRIQQVVRGDSAAYFCASSPPATLTGELFFGEGSRLTVL.

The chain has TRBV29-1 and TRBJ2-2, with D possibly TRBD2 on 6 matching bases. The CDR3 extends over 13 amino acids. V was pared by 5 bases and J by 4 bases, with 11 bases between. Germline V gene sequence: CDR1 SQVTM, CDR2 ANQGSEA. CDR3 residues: CSVQSGRTGELFF. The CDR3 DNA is TGCAGCGTTCAAAGCGGGCGCACCGGGGAGCTGTTTTTT.

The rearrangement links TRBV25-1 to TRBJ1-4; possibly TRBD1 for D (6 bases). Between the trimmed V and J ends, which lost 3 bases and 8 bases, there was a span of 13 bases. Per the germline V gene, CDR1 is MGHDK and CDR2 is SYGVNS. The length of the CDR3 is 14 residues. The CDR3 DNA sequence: TGTGCCAGCAGTGACCCCAGGGGCAGCGAAAAACTGTTTTTT. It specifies CASSDPRGSEKLFF. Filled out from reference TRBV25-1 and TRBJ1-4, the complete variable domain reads EADIYQTPRYLVIGTGKKITLECSQTMGHDKMYWYQQDPGMELHLIHYSYGVNSTEKGDLSSESTVSRIRTEHFPLTLESARPSHTSQYLCASSDPRGSEKLFFGSGTQLSVL.

The CDR3 coding sequence is TGCGCCAGCAACCTGGGCTATGGCGAAAAACTGTTTTTT. Protein sequence: CASNLGYGEKLFF. This chain uses TRBV5-1 with TRBJ1-4; D call uncertain. Germline CDR1 and CDR2: SGHRS and YFSETQ. The CDR3 is 13 residues long. Trimming stripped 6 bases from V and 8 bases from J, with 14 bases between. Using reference TRBV5-1 and TRBJ1-4 for the parts outside the CDR3, the full variable domain is KAGVTQTPRYLIKTRGQQVTLSCSPISGHRSVSWYQQTPGQGLQFLFEYFSETQRNKGNFPGRFSGRQFSNSRSEMNVSTLELGDSALYLCASNLGYGEKLFFGSGTQLSVL.

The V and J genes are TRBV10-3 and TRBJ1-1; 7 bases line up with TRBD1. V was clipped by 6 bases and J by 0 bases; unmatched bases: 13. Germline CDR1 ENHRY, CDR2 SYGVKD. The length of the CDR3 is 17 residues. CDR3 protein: CAISARGTALMNTEAFF. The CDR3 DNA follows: TGTGCCATCAGCGCCAGAGGGACAGCTTTGATGAACACTGAAGCTTTCTTT.

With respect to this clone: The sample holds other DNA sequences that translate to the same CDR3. Here the CDR3 reads CASSLAGVSYEQYF. The CDR3 nucleotides read TGCGCCAGCAGCTTGGCCGGGGTCTCCTACGAGCAGTACTTC. This chain links TRBV5-1 with TRBJ2-7; D might be TRBD2 (5 bases). Germline V CDR1 and CDR2: SGHRS, YFSETQ. V was pared by 0 bases and J by 0 bases, with 7 bases between. The CDR3 is 14 amino acids.

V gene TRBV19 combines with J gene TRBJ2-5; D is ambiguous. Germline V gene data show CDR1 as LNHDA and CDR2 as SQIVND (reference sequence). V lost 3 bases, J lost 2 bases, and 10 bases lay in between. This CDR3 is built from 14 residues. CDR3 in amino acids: CASSIGHRQETQYF. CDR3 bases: TGTGCCAGTAGTATCGGGCACCGTCAAGAGACCCAGTACTTC.